The following is a T cell receptor (beta chain) sequence with its context. Its binding antigen is unknown. No base-level quality is on record; no much larger clone is a single base apart. For sequencing of the TCRbeta CDR3 region, genomic DNA was extracted from the sorted cells. The immunoSEQ Assay was used for sequencing of TCRbeta CDR3 regions. TCRdb carries this immuneACCESS record with in-frame sequences only. Its versions omit some clonotypes, under half of them owing to an unresolved V gene in the studies checked, with the rest unexplained. Recorded for this sample are 65,000 to 95,000 clones; roughly 90% of them occurred a single time. The ten largest clonotypes hold 2.3% of the sample. Patients with autoimmune disease history or receiving systemic immunosuppression were excluded from the trial. Peripheral blood for TCR sequencing was collected from all dose cohorts at baseline, on cycle 4 day 1, and on cycle 7 day 1. Samples came from an open-label, multicenter, first-in-human phase I dose-escalation trial of ivuxolimab. The trial enrolled adults with locally advanced or metastatic head and neck squamous cell, hepatocellular, melanoma or renal cell carcinoma. Before TCR sequencing, CD4+ T cells and CD8+ T cells were sorted from peripheral blood as separate populations.

The entry originates in a study of OX40 agonist ivuxolimab in advanced cancers. About the study as a whole: The costimulatory receptor OX40 (CD134) was targeted by ivuxolimab, a fully human IgG2 agonistic monoclonal antibody. Prior anti-PD-1, anti-PD-L1 or anti-CTLA-4 therapy was permitted, and checkpoint inhibitors had been received by less than 45% of dose-escalation patients. Intravenous ivuxolimab was administered to patients every 2 weeks at six dose levels: 0.01, 0.1, 0.3, 1.5, 3 and 10 mg/kg. Of the approximately 54 dose-escalation patients, hepatocellular carcinoma was present in approximately 20, melanoma in approximately 15, renal cell carcinoma in 9 and head and neck cancer in 9. In the dose-escalation cohort, 82.7% of patients were male, and the mean age was approximately 60 years, with a range of about 23 to 90. The point of sequencing TCRbeta in the periphery was to test whether ivuxolimab changed TCR sequence diversity and drove clonal T-cell expansion. Partial responses occurred in three dose-escalation patients: two with cutaneous melanoma and one with hepatocellular carcinoma. The paper covers the monotherapy dose-escalation part of the phase I ivuxolimab trial, which included N of about 50 patients. Results and caveats for the whole study, not just this receptor: Which antigens the clonally expanded peripheral T cells were specific for was not determined. Clonal expansion of both CD4+ and CD8+ blood T cells was observed from baseline to week 6 at doses 0.1 to 3.0 mg/kg. Low levels of normalized T-cell clonal expansion were also shown by some nonresponding patients. After ivuxolimab, more expanded clones were found on average in CD8+ T cells than in CD4+ T cells. In the 0.1-3.0 mg/kg groups, partial responders had among the lowest normalized peripheral clonal expansion, particularly in CD8+ T cells.

There are 14 amino acids in the CDR3, from cysteine to phenylalanine inclusive. The read is trimmed to its CDR3 DNA, 42 bases read in frame from base 1. The CDR1 and CDR2 encoded by the germline V gene (reference sequence) are SGHNT and YYREEE. V loses 3 bases at its end and J loses 6 bases; junction bases beyond the gene matches: 8. This chain joins TRBV5-4 to TRBJ2-7; TRBD2 matches 8 bases in the middle. This sequence originates from an adult with an advanced solid tumor such as melanoma, head and neck, liver or kidney cancer. The sequenced sample was CD4+ or CD8+ T cells sorted from blood, obtained in a trial of the OX40 agonist ivuxolimab. The nucleotide sequence reads TGTGCCAGCAGCTCGGGACTAGGAAGTCGCGAGCAGTACTTC. Its protein reads: CASSSGLGSREQYF.